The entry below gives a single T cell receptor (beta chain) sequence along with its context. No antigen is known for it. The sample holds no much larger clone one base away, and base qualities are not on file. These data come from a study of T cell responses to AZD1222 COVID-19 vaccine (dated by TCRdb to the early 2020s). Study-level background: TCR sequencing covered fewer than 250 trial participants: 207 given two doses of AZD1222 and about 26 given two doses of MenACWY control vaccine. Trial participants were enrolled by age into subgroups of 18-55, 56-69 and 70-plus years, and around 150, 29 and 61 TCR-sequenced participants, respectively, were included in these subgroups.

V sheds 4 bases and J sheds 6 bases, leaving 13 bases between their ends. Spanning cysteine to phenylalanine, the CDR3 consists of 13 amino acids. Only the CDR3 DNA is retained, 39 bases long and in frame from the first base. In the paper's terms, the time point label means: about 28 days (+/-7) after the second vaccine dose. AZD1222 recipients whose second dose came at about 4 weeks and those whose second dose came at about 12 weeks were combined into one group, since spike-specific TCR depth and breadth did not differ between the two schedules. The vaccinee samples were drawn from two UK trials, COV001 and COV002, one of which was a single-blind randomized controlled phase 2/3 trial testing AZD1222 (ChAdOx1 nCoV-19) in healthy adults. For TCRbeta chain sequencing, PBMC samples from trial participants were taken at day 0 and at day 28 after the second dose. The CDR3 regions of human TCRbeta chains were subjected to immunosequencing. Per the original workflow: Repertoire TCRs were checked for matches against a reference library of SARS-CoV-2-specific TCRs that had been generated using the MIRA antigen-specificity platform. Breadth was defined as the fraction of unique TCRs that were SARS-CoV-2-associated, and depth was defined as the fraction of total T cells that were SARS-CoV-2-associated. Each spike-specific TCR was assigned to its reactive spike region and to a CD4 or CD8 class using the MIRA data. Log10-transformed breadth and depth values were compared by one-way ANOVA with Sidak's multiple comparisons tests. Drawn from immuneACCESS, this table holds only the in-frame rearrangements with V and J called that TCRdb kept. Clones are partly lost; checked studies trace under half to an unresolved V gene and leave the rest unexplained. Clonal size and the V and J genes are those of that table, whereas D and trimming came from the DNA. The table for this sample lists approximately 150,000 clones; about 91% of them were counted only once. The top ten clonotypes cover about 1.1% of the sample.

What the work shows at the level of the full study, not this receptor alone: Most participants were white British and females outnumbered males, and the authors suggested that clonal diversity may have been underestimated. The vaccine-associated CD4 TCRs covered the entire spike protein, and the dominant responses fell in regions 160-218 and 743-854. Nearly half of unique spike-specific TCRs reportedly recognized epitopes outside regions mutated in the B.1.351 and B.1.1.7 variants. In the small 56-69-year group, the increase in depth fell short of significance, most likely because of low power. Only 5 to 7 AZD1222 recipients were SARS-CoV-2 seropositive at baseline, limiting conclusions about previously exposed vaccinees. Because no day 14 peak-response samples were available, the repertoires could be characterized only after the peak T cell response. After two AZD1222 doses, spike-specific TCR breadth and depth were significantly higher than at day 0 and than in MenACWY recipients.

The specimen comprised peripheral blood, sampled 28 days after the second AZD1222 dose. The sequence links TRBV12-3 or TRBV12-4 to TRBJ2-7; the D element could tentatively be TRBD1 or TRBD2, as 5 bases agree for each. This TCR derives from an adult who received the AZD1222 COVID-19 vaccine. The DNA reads TGTGCCAGCAGTTGGTCGGGGCGTAGCGAGCAGTACTTC. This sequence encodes CASSWSGRSEQYF.